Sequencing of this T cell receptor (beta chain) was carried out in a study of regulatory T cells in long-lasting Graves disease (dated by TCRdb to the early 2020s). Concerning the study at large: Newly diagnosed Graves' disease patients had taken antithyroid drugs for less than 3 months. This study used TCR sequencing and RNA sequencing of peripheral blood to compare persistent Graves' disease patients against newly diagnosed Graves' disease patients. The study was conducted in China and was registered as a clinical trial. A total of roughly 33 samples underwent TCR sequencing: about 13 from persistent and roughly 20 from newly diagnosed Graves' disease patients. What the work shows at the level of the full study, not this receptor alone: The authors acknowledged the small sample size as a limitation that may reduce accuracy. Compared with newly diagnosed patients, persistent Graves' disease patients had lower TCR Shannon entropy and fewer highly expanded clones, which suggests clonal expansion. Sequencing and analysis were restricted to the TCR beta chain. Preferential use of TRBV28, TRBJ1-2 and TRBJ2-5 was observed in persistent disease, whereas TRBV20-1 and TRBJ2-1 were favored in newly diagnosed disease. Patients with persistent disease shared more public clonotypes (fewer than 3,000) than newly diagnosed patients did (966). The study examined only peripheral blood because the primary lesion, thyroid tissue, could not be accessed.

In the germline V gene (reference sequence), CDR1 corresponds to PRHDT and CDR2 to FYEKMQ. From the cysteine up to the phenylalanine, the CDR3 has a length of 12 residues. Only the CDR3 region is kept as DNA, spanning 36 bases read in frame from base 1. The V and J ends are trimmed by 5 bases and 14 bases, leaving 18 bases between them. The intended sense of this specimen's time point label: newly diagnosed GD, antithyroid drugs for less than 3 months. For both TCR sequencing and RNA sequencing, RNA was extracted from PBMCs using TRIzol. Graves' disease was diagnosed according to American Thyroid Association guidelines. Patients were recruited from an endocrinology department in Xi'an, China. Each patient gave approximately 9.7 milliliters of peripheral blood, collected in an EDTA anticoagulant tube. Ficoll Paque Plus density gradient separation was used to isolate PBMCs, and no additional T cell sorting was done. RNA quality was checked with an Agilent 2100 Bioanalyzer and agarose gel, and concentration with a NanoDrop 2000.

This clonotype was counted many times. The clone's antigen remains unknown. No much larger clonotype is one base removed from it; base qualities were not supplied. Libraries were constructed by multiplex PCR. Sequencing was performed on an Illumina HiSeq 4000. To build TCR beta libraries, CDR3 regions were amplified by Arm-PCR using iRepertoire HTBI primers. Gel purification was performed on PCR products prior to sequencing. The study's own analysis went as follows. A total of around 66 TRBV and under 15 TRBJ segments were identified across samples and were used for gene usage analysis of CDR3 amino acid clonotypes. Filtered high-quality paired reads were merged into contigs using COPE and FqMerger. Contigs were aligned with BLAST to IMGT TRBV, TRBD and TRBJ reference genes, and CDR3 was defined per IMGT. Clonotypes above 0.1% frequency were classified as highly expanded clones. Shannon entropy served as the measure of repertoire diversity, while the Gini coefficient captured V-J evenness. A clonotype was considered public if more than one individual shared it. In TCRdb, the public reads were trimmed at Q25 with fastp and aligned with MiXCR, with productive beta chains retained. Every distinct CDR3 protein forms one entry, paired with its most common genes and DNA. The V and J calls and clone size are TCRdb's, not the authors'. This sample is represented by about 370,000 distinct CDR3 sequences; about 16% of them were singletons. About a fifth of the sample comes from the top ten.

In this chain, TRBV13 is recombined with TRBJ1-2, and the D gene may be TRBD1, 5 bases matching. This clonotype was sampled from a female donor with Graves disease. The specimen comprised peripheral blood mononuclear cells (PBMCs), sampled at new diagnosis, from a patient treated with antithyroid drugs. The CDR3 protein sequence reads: CASSLRTTEVTF. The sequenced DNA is TGTGCCAGCAGCCTACGGACAACCGAGGTTACCTTC. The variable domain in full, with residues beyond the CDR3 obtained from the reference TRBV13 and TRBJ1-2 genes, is AAGVIQSPRHLIKEKRETATLKCYPIPRHDTVYWYQQGPGQDPQFLISFYEKMQSDKGSIPDRFSAQQFSDYHSELNMSSLELGDSALYFCASSLRTTEVTFGSGTRLTVV.